One T cell receptor (beta chain) is described in this entry. This CDR3 region has 14 residues. Trimming cost V 0 bases and J 0 bases, with 5 bases left between them. Germline loops: CDR1 MNHEY, CDR2 SVGAGI. This sample stems from a study of radiation and T cells in renal cell carcinoma. Regarding time point: baseline pretreatment blood. Regarding treatment: 15 Gy SBRT to primary tumor, nephrectomy 4 weeks later. Serial blood draws occurred at baseline and 2 and 4 weeks post-SBRT. The data were produced by immunoSEQ multiplex PCR, yet TCRdb's version contains in-frame clones alone and is incomplete. The top ten hold roughly 25% of the sample, which has about 140,000 clones, 83% seen once.

Material: blood, obtained from a patient whose treatment included radiotherapy and nephrectomy. The receptor comes from a woman aged 45-59 years with renal cell carcinoma. The chain uses TRBV6-5 and TRBJ1-1; D call uncertain. CDR3 nucleotide sequence: TGTGCCAGCAGTTACTCGCGAGTGAACACTGAAGCTTTCTTT. Translated: CASSYSRVNTEAFF.